This T cell receptor beta chain was obtained from a study of cytomegalovirus exposure and HLA in healthy donors. PCR was performed using 60 Vbeta and 13 Jbeta primers. Measured with immunoSEQ multiplex PCR; TCRdb has only the in-frame clones, and not every one. The sample has about 43,000 clones; 55% to 75% are singletons. Sequenced sample: PBMCs. This sequence originates from a man aged 55-75 years in good health and CMV-seropositive.

In nucleotides, the CDR3 is TGTGCCAGCAGCGTAAACAGAAACACTGAAGCTTTCTTT. As protein: CASSVNRNTEAFF. The rearrangement uses TRBV9 and TRBJ1-1; D uncertain. The V gene's germline CDR1 is SGDLS and CDR2 YYNGEE. CDR3 size: 13 residues. The V and J ends lost 1 base and 2 bases respectively, with 6 bases between them.